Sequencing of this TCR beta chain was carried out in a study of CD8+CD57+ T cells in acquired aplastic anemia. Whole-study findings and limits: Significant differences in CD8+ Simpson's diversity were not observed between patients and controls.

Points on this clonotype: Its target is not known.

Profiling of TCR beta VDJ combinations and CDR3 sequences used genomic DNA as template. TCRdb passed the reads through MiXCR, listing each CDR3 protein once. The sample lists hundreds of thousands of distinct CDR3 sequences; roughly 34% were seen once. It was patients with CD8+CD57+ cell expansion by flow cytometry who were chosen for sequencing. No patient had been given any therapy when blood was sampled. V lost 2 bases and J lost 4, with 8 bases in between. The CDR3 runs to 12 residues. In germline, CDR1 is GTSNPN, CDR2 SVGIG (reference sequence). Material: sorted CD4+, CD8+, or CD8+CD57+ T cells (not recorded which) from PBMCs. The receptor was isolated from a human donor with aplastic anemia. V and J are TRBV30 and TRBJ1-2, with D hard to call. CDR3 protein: CAWSTGIYGYTF. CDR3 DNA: TGTGCCTGGAGTACGGGAATCTATGGCTACACCTTC.